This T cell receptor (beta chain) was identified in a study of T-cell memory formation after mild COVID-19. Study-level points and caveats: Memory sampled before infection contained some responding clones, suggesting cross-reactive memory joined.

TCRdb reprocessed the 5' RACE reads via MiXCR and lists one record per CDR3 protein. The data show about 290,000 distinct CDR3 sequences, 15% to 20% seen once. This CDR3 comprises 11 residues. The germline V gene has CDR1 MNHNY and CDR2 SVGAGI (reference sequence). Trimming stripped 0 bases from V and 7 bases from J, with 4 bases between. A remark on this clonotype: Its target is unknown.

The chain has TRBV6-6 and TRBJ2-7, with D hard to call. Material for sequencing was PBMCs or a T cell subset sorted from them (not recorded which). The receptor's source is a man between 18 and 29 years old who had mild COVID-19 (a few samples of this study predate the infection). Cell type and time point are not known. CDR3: CASSYSREQYF. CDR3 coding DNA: TGTGCCAGCAGTTACTCAAGGGAGCAGTACTTC.